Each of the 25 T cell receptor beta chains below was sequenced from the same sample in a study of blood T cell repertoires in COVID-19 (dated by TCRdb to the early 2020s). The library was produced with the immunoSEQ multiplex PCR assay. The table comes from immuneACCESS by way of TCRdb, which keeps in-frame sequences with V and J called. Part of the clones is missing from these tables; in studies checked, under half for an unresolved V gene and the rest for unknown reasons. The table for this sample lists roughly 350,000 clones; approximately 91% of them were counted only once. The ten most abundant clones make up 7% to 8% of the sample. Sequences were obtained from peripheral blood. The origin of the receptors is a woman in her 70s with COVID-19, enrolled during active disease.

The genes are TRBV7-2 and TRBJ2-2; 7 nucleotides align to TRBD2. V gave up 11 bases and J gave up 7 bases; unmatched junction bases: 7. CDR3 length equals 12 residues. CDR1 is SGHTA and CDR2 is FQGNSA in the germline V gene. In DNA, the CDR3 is TGTGCCCGCGCGGGGGAGATCGGGGAGCTGTTTTTT. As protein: CARAGEIGELFF.

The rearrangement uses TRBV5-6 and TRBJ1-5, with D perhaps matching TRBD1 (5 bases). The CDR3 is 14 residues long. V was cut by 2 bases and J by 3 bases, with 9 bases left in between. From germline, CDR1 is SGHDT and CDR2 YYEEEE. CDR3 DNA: TGTGCCAGCAGCTTAGACAGTAACAATCAGCCCCAGCATTTT. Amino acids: CASSLDSNNQPQHF.

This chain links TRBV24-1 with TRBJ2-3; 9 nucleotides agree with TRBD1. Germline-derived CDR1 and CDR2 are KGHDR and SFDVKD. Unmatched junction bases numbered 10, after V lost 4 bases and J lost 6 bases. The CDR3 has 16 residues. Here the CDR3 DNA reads TGTGCCACCAGTGACACCGGGACAGGGCCTCCGGATACGCAGTATTTT. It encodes CATSDTGTGPPDTQYF.

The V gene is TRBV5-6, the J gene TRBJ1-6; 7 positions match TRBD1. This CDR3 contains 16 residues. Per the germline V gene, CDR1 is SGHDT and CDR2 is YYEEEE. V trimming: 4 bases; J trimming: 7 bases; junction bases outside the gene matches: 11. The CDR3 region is CASSTWTGSTNSPLHF. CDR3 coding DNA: TGTGCCAGCAGCACTTGGACAGGATCGACGAATTCACCCCTCCACTTT.

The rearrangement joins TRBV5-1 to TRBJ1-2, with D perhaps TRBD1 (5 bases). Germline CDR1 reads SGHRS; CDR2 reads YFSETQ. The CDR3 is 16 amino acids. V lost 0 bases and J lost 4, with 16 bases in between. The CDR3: CASSLEGVRSPYGYTF. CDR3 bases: TGCGCCAGCAGCTTGGAAGGGGTGCGCAGTCCCTATGGCTACACCTTC.

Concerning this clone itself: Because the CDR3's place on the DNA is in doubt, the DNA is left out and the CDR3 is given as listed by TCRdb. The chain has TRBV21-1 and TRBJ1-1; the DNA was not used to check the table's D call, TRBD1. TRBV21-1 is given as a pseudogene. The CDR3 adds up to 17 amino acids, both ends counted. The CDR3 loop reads CASTVGQGTPMNTEAFF.

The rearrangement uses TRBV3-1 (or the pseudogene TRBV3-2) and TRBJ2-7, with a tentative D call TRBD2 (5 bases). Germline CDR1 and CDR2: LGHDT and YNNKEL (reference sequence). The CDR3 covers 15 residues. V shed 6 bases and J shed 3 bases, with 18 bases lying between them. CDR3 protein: CASSELAAEDYEQYF. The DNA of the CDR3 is TGTGCCAGCAGTGAACTCGCCGCGGAGGACTACGAGCAGTACTTC.

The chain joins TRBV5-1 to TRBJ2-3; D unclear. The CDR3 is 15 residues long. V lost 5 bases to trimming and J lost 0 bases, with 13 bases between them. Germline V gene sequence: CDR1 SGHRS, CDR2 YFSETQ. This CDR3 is CASSSGMTSTDTQYF. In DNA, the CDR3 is TGCGCCAGCAGTTCTGGAATGACTAGCACAGATACGCAGTATTTT.

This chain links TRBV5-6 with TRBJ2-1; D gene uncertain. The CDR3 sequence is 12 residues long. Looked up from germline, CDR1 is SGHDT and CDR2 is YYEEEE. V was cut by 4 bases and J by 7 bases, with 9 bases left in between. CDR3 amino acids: CASSNSMNEQFF. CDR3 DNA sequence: TGTGCCAGCAGCAACAGCATGAATGAGCAGTTCTTC.

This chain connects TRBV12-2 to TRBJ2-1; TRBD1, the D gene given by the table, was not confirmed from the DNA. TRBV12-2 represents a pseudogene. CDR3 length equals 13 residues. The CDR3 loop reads CASRPPDRYEQFF. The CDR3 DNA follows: TGTGCAAGTCGCCCACCAGACAGATATGAGCAGTTCTTC.

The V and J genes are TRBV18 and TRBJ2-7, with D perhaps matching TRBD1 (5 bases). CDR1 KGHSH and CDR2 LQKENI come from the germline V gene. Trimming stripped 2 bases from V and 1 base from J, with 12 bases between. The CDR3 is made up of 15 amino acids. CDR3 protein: CASSPFRELSYEQYF. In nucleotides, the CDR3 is TGTGCCAGCTCACCATTCAGGGAACTTTCCTACGAGCAGTACTTC.

The DNA of the CDR3 is TGTGCCAGCAGCACCTGGGCGGGCCCGTACCAAGAGACCCAGTACTTC. Its translation is CASSTWAGPYQETQYF. The rearrangement uses TRBV7-6 and TRBJ2-5; TRBD2 is a possible D gene (5 bases). The length of the CDR3 is 16 residues. Germline CDR1 and CDR2: SGHVS and FNYEAQ. V shed 5 bases and J shed 0 bases, with 16 bases lying between them.

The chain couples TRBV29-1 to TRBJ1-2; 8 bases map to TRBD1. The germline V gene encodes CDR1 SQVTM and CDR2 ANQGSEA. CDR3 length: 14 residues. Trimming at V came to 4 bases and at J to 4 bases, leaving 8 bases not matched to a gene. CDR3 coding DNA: TGCAGCGTTGGCCGGGACAGGTCTCGCTATGGCTACACCTTC. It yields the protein CSVGRDRSRYGYTF.

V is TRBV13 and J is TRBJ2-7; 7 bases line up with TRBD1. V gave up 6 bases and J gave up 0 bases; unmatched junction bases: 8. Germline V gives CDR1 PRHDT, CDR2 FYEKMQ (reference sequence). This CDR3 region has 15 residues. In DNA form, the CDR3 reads TGTGCCAGCAGACCGACCCACAGGGGCTCCTACGAGCAGTACTTC. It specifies CASRPTHRGSYEQYF. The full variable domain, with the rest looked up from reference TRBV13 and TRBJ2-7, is AAGVIQSPRHLIKEKRETATLKCYPIPRHDTVYWYQQGPGQDPQFLISFYEKMQSDKGSIPDRFSAQQFSDYHSELNMSSLELGDSALYFCASRPTHRGSYEQYFGPGTRLTVT.

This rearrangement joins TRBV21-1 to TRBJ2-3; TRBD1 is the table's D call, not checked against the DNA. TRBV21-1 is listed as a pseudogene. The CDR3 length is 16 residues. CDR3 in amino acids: CASSRRDRGLGDTQYF. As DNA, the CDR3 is TGTGCCAGCAGCCGGCGGGACAGGGGGCTGGGAGATACGCAGTATTTT.

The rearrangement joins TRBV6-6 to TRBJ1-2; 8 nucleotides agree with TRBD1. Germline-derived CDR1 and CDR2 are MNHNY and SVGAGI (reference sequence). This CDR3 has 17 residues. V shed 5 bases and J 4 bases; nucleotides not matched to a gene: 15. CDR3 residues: CASSGSGQGMVGYGYTF. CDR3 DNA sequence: TGTGCCAGCAGTGGATCTGGACAGGGAATGGTTGGCTATGGCTACACCTTC.

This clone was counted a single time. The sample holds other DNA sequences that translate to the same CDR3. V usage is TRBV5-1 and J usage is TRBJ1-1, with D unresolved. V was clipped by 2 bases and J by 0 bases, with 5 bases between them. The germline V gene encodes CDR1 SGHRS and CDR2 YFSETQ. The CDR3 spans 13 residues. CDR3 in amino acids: CASSLSVNTEAFF. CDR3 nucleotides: TGCGCCAGCAGCTTATCGGTGAACACTGAAGCTTTCTTT.

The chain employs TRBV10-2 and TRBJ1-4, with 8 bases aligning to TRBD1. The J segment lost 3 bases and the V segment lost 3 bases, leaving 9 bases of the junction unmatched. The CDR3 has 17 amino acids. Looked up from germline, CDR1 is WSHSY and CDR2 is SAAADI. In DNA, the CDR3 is TGCGCCAGCAGTGACGCCGGACAGGGAAGAGCTAATGAAAAACTGTTTTTT. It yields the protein CASSDAGQGRANEKLFF.

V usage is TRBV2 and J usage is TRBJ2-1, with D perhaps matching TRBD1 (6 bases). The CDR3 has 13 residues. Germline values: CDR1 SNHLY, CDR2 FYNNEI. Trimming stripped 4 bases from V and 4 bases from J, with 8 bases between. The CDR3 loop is CASSGGGYNEQFF. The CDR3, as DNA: TGTGCCAGCAGTGGAGGGGGTTACAATGAGCAGTTCTTC.

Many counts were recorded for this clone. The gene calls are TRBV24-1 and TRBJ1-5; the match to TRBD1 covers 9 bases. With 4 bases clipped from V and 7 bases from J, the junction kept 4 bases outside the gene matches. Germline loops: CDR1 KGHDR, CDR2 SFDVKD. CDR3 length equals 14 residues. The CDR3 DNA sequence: TGTGCCACCAGTGAGGGACAGGGAGTCCAGCCCCAGCATTTT. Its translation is CATSEGQGVQPQHF.

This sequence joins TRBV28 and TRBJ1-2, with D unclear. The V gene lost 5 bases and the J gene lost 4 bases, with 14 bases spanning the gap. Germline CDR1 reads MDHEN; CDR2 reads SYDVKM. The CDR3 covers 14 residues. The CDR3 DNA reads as TGTGCCAGCAGTGGCAGGCGTCGATTCTATGGCTACACCTTC. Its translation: CASSGRRRFYGYTF.

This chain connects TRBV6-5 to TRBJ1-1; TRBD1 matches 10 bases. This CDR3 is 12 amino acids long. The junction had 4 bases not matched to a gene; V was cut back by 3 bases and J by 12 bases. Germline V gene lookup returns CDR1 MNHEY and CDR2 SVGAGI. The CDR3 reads CASSYDRGPTFF. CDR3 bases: TGTGCCAGCAGTTATGACAGGGGGCCGACTTTCTTT.

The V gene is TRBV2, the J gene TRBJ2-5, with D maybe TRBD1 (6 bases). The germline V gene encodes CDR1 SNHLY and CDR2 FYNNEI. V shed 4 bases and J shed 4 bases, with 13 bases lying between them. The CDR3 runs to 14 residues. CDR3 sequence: CASSGDTLRETQYF. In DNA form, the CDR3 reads TGTGCCAGCAGTGGGGACACACTAAGAGAGACCCAGTACTTC.

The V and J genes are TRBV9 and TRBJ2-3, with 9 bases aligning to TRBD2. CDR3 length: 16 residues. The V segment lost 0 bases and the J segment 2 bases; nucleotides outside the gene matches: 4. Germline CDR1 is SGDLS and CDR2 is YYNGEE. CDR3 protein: CASSVDLAGNTDTQYF. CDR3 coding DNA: TGTGCCAGCAGCGTAGATCTAGCGGGGAACACAGATACGCAGTATTTT.

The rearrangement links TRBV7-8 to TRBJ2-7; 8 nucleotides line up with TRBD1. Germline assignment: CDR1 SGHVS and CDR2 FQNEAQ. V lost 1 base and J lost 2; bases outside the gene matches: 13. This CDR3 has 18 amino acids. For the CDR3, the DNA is TGTGCCAGCAGCTTAGAACTCTTGACAGGGGCCACCACCTACGAGCAGTACTTC. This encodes CASSLELLTGATTYEQYF.